This T cell receptor beta chain was obtained from a study of T cells expressing NK-cell markers. TCRdb reprocessed the 5' RACE reads; each CDR3 protein has one entry and no DNA is given. Its table records fewer than 200,000 distinct CDR3 sequences. The CDR3 loop spans 12 amino acids. CDR1 and CDR2 from the germline V gene are SGHRS and YFSETQ. The source material was blood T cells: a sorted CD56 or NKG2C T cell subset, CD4+ or CD8+ T cells, or bulk PBMC T cells (not recorded which). The TCR comes from a woman aged 18 to 75 in good health. This sequence joins TRBV5-1 and TRBJ2-2. The CDR3 region is CASSWGPGELFF.